Described below is a single TCR beta chain sequence and its context. The target antigen is unknown. In germline, CDR1 is LGHNA, CDR2 YNFKEQ. V gave up 1 base and J gave up 13 bases, with 17 bases separating them. The CDR3 runs to 15 residues. The data originate from a study of T cells in localized non-small cell lung cancer. Study results and caveats: Sequencing, confined to only one tumor region, leaves heterogeneity possible.

TCRdb's copy holds only in-frame clones and misses some; the assay was immunoSEQ multiplex PCR. The table has roughly 84,000 clones, 88% seen once. This TCR was recovered from a woman aged 35 to 70 with stage I squamous cell lung carcinoma. The specimen was peripheral blood, collected before any cancer treatment. This chain links TRBV4-2 with TRBJ1-6, with D possibly TRBD1 on 5 matching bases. The CDR3 sequence is CASSQGDQGLSPLHF. CDR3 in DNA: TGTGCCAGCAGCCAAGGGGACCAGGGACTCTCGCCCCTCCACTTT.